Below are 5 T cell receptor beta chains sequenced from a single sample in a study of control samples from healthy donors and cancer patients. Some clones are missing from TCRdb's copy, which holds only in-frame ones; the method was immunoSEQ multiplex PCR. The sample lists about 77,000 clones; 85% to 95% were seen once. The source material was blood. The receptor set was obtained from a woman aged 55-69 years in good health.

In DNA form, the CDR3 reads TGTGCCAGCAGTGAAACAGGGACCGGGGAGCTGTTTTTT. Residues: CASSETGTGELFF. The V call is TRBV6-1, the J call TRBJ2-2, with D perhaps TRBD1 (6 bases). Trimming cost V 2 bases and J 5 bases, with 6 bases left between them. CDR1 is MNHNS, CDR2 SASEGT, per germline. This CDR3 comprises 13 residues.

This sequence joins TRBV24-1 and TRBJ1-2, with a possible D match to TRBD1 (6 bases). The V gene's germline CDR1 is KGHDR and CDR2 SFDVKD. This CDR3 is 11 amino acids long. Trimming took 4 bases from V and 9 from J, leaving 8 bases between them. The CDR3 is CATSDWDSYTF. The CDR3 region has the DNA TGTGCCACCAGTGACTGGGACAGCTACACCTTC.

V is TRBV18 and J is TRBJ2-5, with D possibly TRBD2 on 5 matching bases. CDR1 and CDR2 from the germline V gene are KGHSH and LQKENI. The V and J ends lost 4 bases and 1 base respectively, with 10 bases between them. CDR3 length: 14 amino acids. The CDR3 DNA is TGTGCCAGCTCACTGACCAGCGGCCAAGAGACCCAGTACTTC. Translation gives CASSLTSGQETQYF.

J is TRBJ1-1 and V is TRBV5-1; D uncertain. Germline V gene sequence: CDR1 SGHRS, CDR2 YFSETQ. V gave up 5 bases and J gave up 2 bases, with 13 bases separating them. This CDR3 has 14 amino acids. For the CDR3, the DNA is TGCGCCAGCAGGGTTCGGACGGAAAACACTGAAGCTTTCTTT. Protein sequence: CASRVRTENTEAFF. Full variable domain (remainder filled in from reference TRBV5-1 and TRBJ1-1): KAGVTQTPRYLIKTRGQQVTLSCSPISGHRSVSWYQQTPGQGLQFLFEYFSETQRNKGNFPGRFSGRQFSNSRSEMNVSTLELGDSALYLCASRVRTENTEAFFGQGTRLTVV.

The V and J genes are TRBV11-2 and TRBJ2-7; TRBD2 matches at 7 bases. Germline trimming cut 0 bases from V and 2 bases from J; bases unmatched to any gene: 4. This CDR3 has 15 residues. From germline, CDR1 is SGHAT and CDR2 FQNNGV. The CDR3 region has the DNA TGTGCCAGCAGCTTAGAACTAGCGAAAACCTACGAGCAGTACTTC. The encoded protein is CASSLELAKTYEQYF. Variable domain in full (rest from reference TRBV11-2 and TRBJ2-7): EAGVAQSPRYKIIEKRQSVAFWCNPISGHATLYWYQQILGQGPKLLIQFQNNGVVDDSQLPKDRFSAERLKGVDSTLKIQPAKLEDSAVYLCASSLELAKTYEQYFGPGTRLTVT.